The 8 T cell receptor beta chains below were found in one sample sequenced in a study of regulatory T cells in long-lasting Graves disease. CDR3-region Arm-PCR and iRepertoire HTBI primers produced the TCR beta libraries. TCRdb independently ran MiXCR on the multiplex PCR reads; one entry per CDR3 protein. The sample holds fewer than 450,000 distinct CDR3 sequences, 15% seen once. Noted time point: newly diagnosed GD, antithyroid drugs for less than 3 months. TCR sequences were obtained from RNA taken from PBMCs. These data were also reused for a study on T cells in Graves' hyperthyroidism and ophthalmopathy.

The input for sequencing was peripheral blood mononuclear cells (PBMCs), taken at new diagnosis, from a patient treated with antithyroid drugs. The receptors here all came from a woman in her thirties or forties with Graves disease.

There are a few counts of this clonotype. A far larger clone is one base from this, pointing to a likely read error. V is TRBV7-8 and J is TRBJ2-7, with D hard to call. The CDR3 has 11 amino acids. Germline V gene data show CDR1 as SGHVS and CDR2 as FQNEAQ. Here the CDR3 reads CASSLAYGQYF. The CDR3 nucleotides read TGTGCCAGCAGCTTAGCCTACGGGCAGTACTTC.

This clonotype was seen a handful of times. This chain joins TRBV5-1 and TRBJ2-3; possibly TRBD1 or TRBD2 for D (5 bases each). V gave up 1 base and J gave up 3 bases, with 15 bases separating them. There are 16 residues in the CDR3. The germline V gene has CDR1 SGHRS and CDR2 YFSETQ. CDR3 protein: CASSLTRQSVTDTQYF. CDR3 coding DNA: TGCGCCAGCAGCTTGACTAGACAGTCCGTTACAGATACGCAGTATTTT.

The chain joins TRBV6-1 to TRBJ1-5; perhaps TRBD1 as D (6 bases). Trimming stripped 5 bases from V and 10 bases from J, with 18 bases between. CDR3 length: 14 amino acids. Germline V gene lookup returns CDR1 MNHNS and CDR2 SASEGT. The CDR3 DNA follows: TGTGCCAGCAGTACAACACAGGGATTTCTTCCCCAGCATTTT. Its translation is CASSTTQGFLPQHF.

This clonotype was observed a few times. The junction shows a germline mismatch at one end, possibly a read error. The chain carries TRBV6-5 and TRBJ2-5, with 7 bases that match TRBD2. Germline V CDR1 and CDR2: MNHEY, SVGAGI. The CDR3 loop spans 15 amino acids. As DNA, the CDR3 is TGTGCCAGCAGTTACGGTGGGAGGGAGTCAGAGGCCCAGTACTTC. Protein sequence: CASSYGGRESEAQYF.

In its sample, this clonotype was seen many times. V and J are TRBV7-3 and TRBJ2-3; 7 bases map to TRBD2. The CDR3 is made up of 15 amino acids. Looked up from germline, CDR1 is SGHTA and CDR2 is FQGTGA. V trimming: 6 bases; J trimming: 2 bases; junction bases outside the gene matches: 8. The CDR3 region has the DNA TGTGCCAGCAGACAGACCGGGACTAACACAGATACGCAGTATTTT. Protein: CASRQTGTNTDTQYF.

This clonotype was counted only a few times. The J gene is TRBJ2-7, the V gene TRBV3-1, with D possibly TRBD1 on 5 matching bases. The CDR3 has 22 amino acids. Germline CDR1 reads LGHDT; CDR2 reads YNNKEL (reference sequence). V was shortened by 0 bases and J by 0 bases, with 30 bases between the two germline ends. The CDR3 DNA is TGTGCCAGCAGCCAAGATCTAGGGGCCGGTGGTCTACGACCGAGGAGCTCCTACGAGCAGTACTTC. It specifies CASSQDLGAGGLRPRSSYEQYF.

Many counts were recorded for this clonotype. The chain combines TRBV7-8 with TRBJ2-2; no reliable D call. With 4 bases removed from V and 3 bases from J, the gap between germline ends came to 9 bases. CDR1 and CDR2 from the germline V gene are SGHVS and FQNEAQ. The CDR3 covers 14 residues. This CDR3 is CASSSRPYTGELFF. CDR3 DNA sequence: TGTGCCAGCAGCTCCCGACCTTACACCGGGGAGCTGTTTTTT.

This clonotype was recorded many times. The gene calls are TRBV7-8 and TRBJ2-7; 9 bases agree with TRBD1. The CDR3 loop spans 14 amino acids. CDR1 is SGHVS and CDR2 is FQNEAQ in the germline V gene. Trimming cost V 5 bases and J 6 bases; bases outside gene matches: 8. The DNA of the CDR3 is TGTGCCAGCAGCACCAGGACAGGGGCGCGCGAGCAGTACTTC. Protein: CASSTRTGAREQYF.